This TCR beta chain was sequenced for a study of high-grade serous ovarian cancer treatment subgroups. Germline V CDR1 and CDR2: MNHEY, SMNVEV (reference sequence). The CDR3 is made up of 12 amino acids. V was cut by 5 bases and J by 10 bases, with 9 bases left in between. The tumor samples were collected prior to definitive surgery or chemotherapy. Some clones are missing from TCRdb's copy, which holds only in-frame ones; the method was immunoSEQ multiplex PCR. The sample lists about 30,000 clones; 80% to 90% were seen once. Sequenced sample: tumor tissue. The V gene is TRBV27, the J gene TRBJ1-6; D ambiguous. The TCR originated in a human donor with high-grade serous ovarian cancer. CDR3 bases: TGTGCCAGCAGTGGCTTAGGGTCACCCCTCCACTTT. It translates to CASSGLGSPLHF.